The clone carrying this TCR beta chain was counted at least ten times. Its target is not known. Germline CDR1 reads SGHAT; CDR2 reads FQNNGV. V lost 7 bases and J lost 10; bases outside the gene matches: 7. This CDR3 has 12 amino acids. In TCRdb, the 5' RACE reads were re-called with MiXCR into one record per CDR3 protein. This sample has about 310,000 distinct CDR3 sequences, with approximately 3.9% found just once. This specimen comes from a study of T cells after yellow fever vaccination. Study conclusions and caveats: Booster samples showed a return of most primary-vaccination clones (roughly 96% CD4, around 85% CD8). Across the CD4 and CD8 compartments, a small share of clonotypes was present in both.

The starting material was PBMCs, obtained on the day of the yellow fever booster vaccination. The rearrangement links TRBV11-2 to TRBJ2-1; the match to TRBD2 covers 7 bases. This TCR was sampled from a man aged 18 to 30 who received the YFV17D yellow fever vaccine. DNA for the CDR3: TGTGCCAGCATTCGCTGGGAGGGAGAGCAGTTCTTC. The encoded protein is CASIRWEGEQFF.